The present TCR beta chain was sequenced within a study of cytomegalovirus exposure and HLA in healthy donors. Researchers ran the PCR with 60 Vbeta and 13 Jbeta primers. The table came from immunoSEQ multiplex PCR; TCRdb's copy has only in-frame clones and leaves some out. The table records roughly 180,000 clones, approximately 73% of them present only once. Details on this clone: No antigen is known for it.

Study-wide results and caveats: Differences between HLA loci emerged in a later analysis of TCR association rates, with DRB1 most and HLA-C fewest. Most TCR beta V segments were productive about 90% or about 30% of the time in an earlier analysis. A later analysis showed HLA-associated TCR beta chains outstripping equally common others in clonal expansion. Reportedly, diagnosis of cytomegalovirus status by the classifier showed high specificity and sensitivity.

This CDR3 has 14 amino acids. The germline V gene encodes CDR1 SEHNR and CDR2 FQNEAQ (reference sequence). After removal of 3 bases from V and 2 bases from J, the junction contained 2 bases not matched to a gene. The receptor comes from a woman aged 25 to 39 in good health and CMV-seropositive. The source material was PBMCs. The V and J genes are TRBV7-9 and TRBJ2-5; the match to TRBD1 covers 8 bases. CDR3 sequence: CASSLRTGQETQYF. DNA for the CDR3: TGTGCCAGCAGCTTGCGGACAGGGCAAGAGACCCAGTACTTC.